Presented here are 29 T cell receptor beta chains from one specimen sequenced in a study of monozygotic twins with inflammatory bowel disease. After re-calling the 5' RACE reads, TCRdb lists one entry per CDR3 protein, DNA absent. The table for this sample gives fewer than 450,000 distinct CDR3 sequences. The source material was blood. The receptors shown here come from a human donor with ulcerative colitis or Crohn's disease, or a healthy co-twin of an affected twin (not recorded which).

The chain links TRBV6-5 to TRBJ2-3. Germline assignment: CDR1 MNHEY and CDR2 SVGAGI. This CDR3 is 15 amino acids long. The CDR3 protein is CASTLLAASTDTQYF.

The chain uses TRBV5-1 and TRBJ2-5; checking the TCRdb D call of TRBD1 is not possible without DNA. This CDR3 is built from 14 residues. Germline V lookup: CDR1 SGHRS, CDR2 YFSETQ. The CDR3 region is CASSLRADPETQYF.

The rearrangement uses TRBV4-3 and TRBJ2-2; TCRdb's D call of TRBD1 is untestable without DNA. The germline gives CDR1 LGHNA, CDR2 YSLEER. CDR3 size: 19 residues. CDR3 residues: CASSQETRGYESYTGELFF.

This chain connects TRBV9 to TRBJ1-5; TCRdb outputs TRBD1, but without DNA this stays unchecked. This CDR3 has 14 amino acids. The V gene's germline CDR1 is SGDLS and CDR2 YYNGEE. CDR3 protein: CASSGGQGDQPQHF. Combining the CDR3 with reference TRBV9 and TRBJ1-5 gives the whole variable domain DSGVTQTPKHLITATGQRVTLRCSPRSGDLSVYWYQQSLDQGLQFLIQYYNGEERAKGNILERFSAQQFPDLHSELNLSSLELGDSALYFCASSGGQGDQPQHFGDGTRLSIL.

The V gene is TRBV2, the J gene TRBJ1-5; TCRdb names TRBD1, which stays unverified in the absence of DNA. This CDR3 is 14 amino acids long. The germline CDR1 and CDR2 sequences are SNHLY and FYNNEI. The chain's CDR3 is CASSEEPRDQPQHF.

This chain connects TRBV4-1 to TRBJ1-5; lacking DNA, the TRBD1 call made by TCRdb goes unchecked. The germline V gene has CDR1 MGHRA and CDR2 YSYEKL. The CDR3 loop spans 14 amino acids. CDR3 loop: CASSGWAGGQPQHF.

Here the CDR3 reads CSAPDSLNYGYTF. The chain uses TRBV20-1 and TRBJ1-2; as DNA is missing, the TRBD1 call by TCRdb cannot be tested. Germline lookup yields CDR1 DFQATT and CDR2 SNEGSKA (reference sequence). The CDR3 is 13 amino acids.

The chain uses TRBV11-2 and TRBJ2-2; absent DNA, TCRdb's TRBD1 call cannot be checked. From germline, CDR1 is SGHAT and CDR2 FQNNGV. The length of the CDR3 is 15 residues. The CDR3 loop reads CASSRQGRNTGELFF. Full variable domain (remainder filled in from reference TRBV11-2 and TRBJ2-2): EAGVAQSPRYKIIEKRQSVAFWCNPISGHATLYWYQQILGQGPKLLIQFQNNGVVDDSQLPKDRFSAERLKGVDSTLKIQPAKLEDSAVYLCASSRQGRNTGELFFGEGSRLTVL.

The rearrangement uses TRBV20-1 and TRBJ2-5; without DNA, the TCRdb call of TRBD1 cannot be checked. The germline V gene encodes CDR1 DFQATT and CDR2 SNEGSKA (reference sequence). This CDR3 has 15 residues. The CDR3 is CSARTVAGSQETQYF.

The rearrangement links TRBV7-8 to TRBJ2-7; TCRdb's assignment of TRBD1 cannot be checked, as there is no DNA. Germline V CDR1 and CDR2: SGHVS, FQNEAQ. CDR3 length equals 13 residues. The CDR3 is CASRYDAVDEQYF. Full variable domain (outside the CDR3, taken from reference TRBV7-8 and TRBJ2-7): GAGVSQSPRYKVAKRGQDVALRCDPISGHVSLFWYQQALGQGPEFLTYFQNEAQLDKSGLPSDRFFAERPEGSVSTLKIQRTQQEDSAVYLCASRYDAVDEQYFGPGTRLTVT.

The chain joins TRBV10-3 to TRBJ2-7; TCRdb outputs TRBD1, but without DNA this stays unchecked. Germline V gene sequence: CDR1 ENHRY, CDR2 SYGVKD. The CDR3 is 17 residues long. CDR3 sequence reads: CAISEPPGRDRGYEQYF.

The chain links TRBV6-5 to TRBJ1-1; TCRdb calls TRBD1, which cannot be checked without DNA. The CDR3 is made up of 15 amino acids. Germline V gene lookup returns CDR1 MNHEY and CDR2 SVGAGI. The CDR3 spells CASSYPSQGWTEAFF.

The chain employs TRBV27 and TRBJ2-5; the TCRdb D gene call, TRBD1, has no DNA to confirm it. Germline V gives CDR1 MNHEY, CDR2 SMNVEV (reference sequence). The CDR3 is 11 amino acids. The CDR3 spells CASGTAWTQYF.

The chain combines TRBV28 with TRBJ2-1; without DNA, the TCRdb call of TRBD1 cannot be checked. CDR1 is MDHEN and CDR2 is SYDVKM in the germline V gene. The CDR3 extends over 14 amino acids. CDR3 amino acids: CASSLPPRINEQFF. Complete variable domain (other parts from reference TRBV28 and TRBJ2-1): DVKVTQSSRYLVKRTGEKVFLECVQDMDHENMFWYRQDPGLGLRLIYFSYDVKMKEKGDIPEGYSVSREKKERFSLILESASTNQTSMYLCASSLPPRINEQFFGPGTRLTVL.

The chain joins TRBV18 to TRBJ1-2; the TCRdb D gene call, TRBD1, has no DNA to confirm it. The CDR3 has 15 residues. Germline V gene sequence: CDR1 KGHSH, CDR2 LQKENI. CDR3 loop: CASSPRGQGQDGYTF. The complete variable domain, with remaining parts taken from reference TRBV18 and TRBJ1-2, reads NAGVMQNPRHLVRRRGQEARLRCSPMKGHSHVYWYRQLPEEGLKFMVYLQKENIIDESGMPKERFSAEFPKEGPSILRIQQVVRGDSAAYFCASSPRGQGQDGYTFGSGTRLTVV.

This chain links TRBV4-2 with TRBJ2-7; TCRdb calls TRBD1, which cannot be checked without DNA. The germline gives CDR1 LGHNA, CDR2 YNFKEQ. There are 15 residues in the CDR3. The chain's CDR3 is CASSQARTGGYEQYF.

The chain is built from TRBV5-5 and TRBJ1-1; TCRdb gives TRBD1 as the D gene, but with no DNA this cannot be confirmed. Germline CDR1 SGHKS, CDR2 YYEKEE (reference sequence). The CDR3 spans 16 residues. CDR3 residues: CASSFSLTGGRSEAFF. Combining the CDR3 with reference TRBV5-5 and TRBJ1-1 gives the whole variable domain DAGVTQSPTHLIKTRGQQVTLRCSPISGHKSVSWYQQVLGQGPQFIFQYYEKEERGRGNFPDRFSARQFPNYSSELNVNALLLGDSALYLCASSFSLTGGRSEAFFGQGTRLTVV.

This rearrangement joins TRBV24-1 to TRBJ2-1; TCRdb's D call, TRBD1, is unchecked because there is no DNA. The germline V gene encodes CDR1 KGHDR and CDR2 SFDVKD. The CDR3 extends over 15 amino acids. The CDR3 sequence is CATSDSGTGKGEQFF.

The genes are TRBV7-2 and TRBJ2-1; TCRdb's assignment of TRBD1 cannot be checked, as there is no DNA. Per the germline V gene, CDR1 is SGHTA and CDR2 is FQGNSA. This CDR3 region has 14 residues. CDR3 region: CASSSRQGGGEQFF. The variable domain in full, with the rest retrieved from reference TRBV7-2 and TRBJ2-1, is GAGVSQSPSNKVTEKGKDVELRCDPISGHTALYWYRQSLGQGLEFLIYFQGNSAPDKSGLPSDRFSAERTGGSVSTLTIQRTQQEDSAVYLCASSSRQGGGEQFFGPGTRLTVL.

This sequence joins TRBV6-2 or TRBV6-3 and TRBJ2-7; absent DNA, TCRdb's TRBD2 call cannot be checked. The germline V gene has CDR1 MNHEY and CDR2 SVGEGT. This CDR3 is 14 amino acids long. The CDR3 reads CARSSLAGGYEQYF.

The rearrangement joins TRBV4-2 to TRBJ2-7; absent DNA, TCRdb's TRBD1 call cannot be checked. From germline, CDR1 is LGHNA and CDR2 YNFKEQ. The CDR3 spans 15 residues. The CDR3 region is CASSQDYRGLYEQYF.

The rearrangement links TRBV30 to TRBJ2-2. Looked up from germline, CDR1 is GTSNPN and CDR2 is SVGIG (reference sequence). The CDR3 loop spans 12 amino acids. CDR3 sequence reads: CAWSRGQGELFF.

This rearrangement joins TRBV5-1 to TRBJ2-5. The CDR3 sequence is 12 residues long. Germline V gene lookup returns CDR1 SGHRS and CDR2 YFSETQ. This CDR3 reads CASIGDRETQYF. Combining the CDR3 with reference TRBV5-1 and TRBJ2-5 gives the whole variable domain KAGVTQTPRYLIKTRGQQVTLSCSPISGHRSVSWYQQTPGQGLQFLFEYFSETQRNKGNFPGRFSGRQFSNSRSEMNVSTLELGDSALYLCASIGDRETQYFGPGTRLLVL.

This rearrangement joins TRBV5-4 to TRBJ2-1; TCRdb outputs TRBD1, but without DNA this stays unchecked. Germline V lookup: CDR1 SGHNT, CDR2 YYREEE (reference sequence). This CDR3 region has 15 residues. The CDR3 here is CASSLDRGQYNEQFF.

The genes are TRBV5-1 and TRBJ2-2. The germline V gene encodes CDR1 SGHRS and CDR2 YFSETQ. CDR3 length equals 12 residues. The CDR3 sequence: CASMDNTGELFF.

This chain joins TRBV20-1 and TRBJ2-3; TCRdb indicates TRBD2, and absent DNA this call remains unverified. The CDR3 runs to 14 residues. CDR1 is DFQATT and CDR2 is SNEGSKA in the germline V gene (reference sequence). CDR3 region: CSARASGGAFLWDF.

V and J are TRBV11-1 and TRBJ2-5; TCRdb proposes TRBD1, but this gene call is untestable without DNA. The CDR3 sequence is 19 residues long. Germline CDR1 SGHAT, CDR2 FQDESV (reference sequence). The CDR3 sequence is CASSLVGGLSGGLQETQYF.

The gene calls are TRBV7-9 and TRBJ2-1. The CDR3 extends over 14 amino acids. Germline assignment: CDR1 SEHNR and CDR2 FQNEAQ (reference sequence). The CDR3 sequence: CASSPTEAYNEQFF.

This chain uses TRBV10-3 with TRBJ2-7; TCRdb indicates TRBD2, and absent DNA this call remains unverified. The CDR3 totals 16 residues. Germline V gives CDR1 ENHRY, CDR2 SYGVKD. The CDR3 is CAIRGVGTPGAYEQYF.